The next 28 T cell receptor beta chains were all read from a single sample in a study of T cells after yellow fever vaccination (dated 2019 in TCRdb). According to the study, the label for this sample's treatment or condition signals: live attenuated yellow fever vaccine strain. The protocol used for the library was 5' RACE. Sequencer: Illumina HiSeq 2500. TCRdb reworked the public reads: Q25 trimming with fastp, MiXCR clone assembly, productive beta chains retained. CDR3 protein sequences are deduplicated, and each keeps its most common genes and DNA. In this sample the table shows around 68,000 distinct CDR3 sequences, 7.3% of which occur a single time. The ten largest account for around 30% of the sample. Sequenced material: CD8+ T cells sorted from PBMCs, taken around 10 days after the first yellow fever vaccination. The receptors derive from a man between 18 and 29 years old who received the YFV17D yellow fever vaccine.

For this clonotype: This may stem from a read error, because a much larger clone lies one nucleotide away. The chain joins TRBV29-1 to TRBJ2-2, with 8 bases lining up with TRBD2. Germline-derived CDR1 and CDR2 are SQVTM and ANQGSEA. The length of the CDR3 is 11 residues. J was trimmed by 11 bases and V by 7 bases; bases with no gene match: 6. The CDR3 here is CSAVRGGELFF. CDR3 nucleotide sequence: TGCAGCGCTGTACGGGGGGGTGAGCTGTTTTTT.

This clonotype occurred many times. This chain connects TRBV4-3 to TRBJ2-7; TRBD1 matches at 8 bases. CDR3 size: 14 residues. The germline gives CDR1 LGHNA, CDR2 YSLEER. The V gene end was trimmed by 1 base and the J gene end by 2 bases; junction bases not matched to a gene: 1. CDR3 sequence reads: CASSQAQGAYEQYF. CDR3 DNA sequence: TGCGCCAGCAGCCAAGCACAGGGGGCCTACGAGCAGTACTTC.

This clonotype was observed a handful of times. The gene calls are TRBV27 and TRBJ2-3; 9 bases are shared with TRBD2. Germline V lookup: CDR1 MNHEY, CDR2 SMNVEV (reference sequence). V shed 5 bases, J shed 4 bases, and the junction held 7 bases outside the gene matches. The CDR3 consists of 15 residues. CDR3 in DNA: TGTGCCAGCAGTCTACTAGCGGGTGTATCAGATACGCAGTATTTT. This gives the protein CASSLLAGVSDTQYF.

The chain couples TRBV7-9 to TRBJ1-2; D remains ambiguous. CDR3 length: 10 residues. Germline CDR1 and CDR2: SEHNR and FQNEAQ (reference sequence). Trimming removed 5 bases at V and 6 bases at J, with 4 bases between. The CDR3 DNA follows: TGTGCCAGCAGCATTAATGGCTACACCTTC. Protein sequence: CASSINGYTF.

This clonotype was recorded many times. This chain links TRBV4-2 with TRBJ2-5; the match to TRBD2 covers 11 bases. This CDR3 contains 18 residues. V was clipped by 0 bases and J by 2 bases; unmatched bases: 8. From germline, CDR1 is LGHNA and CDR2 YNFKEQ. CDR3 nucleotide sequence: TGTGCCAGCAGCCAAGATCCCCTAGCGGGGGGCCAACAAGAGACCCAGTACTTC. Residues: CASSQDPLAGGQQETQYF.

The chain recombines TRBV6-1 with TRBJ2-5, with D possibly TRBD2 on 5 matching bases. The CDR3 consists of 14 residues. The germline V gene encodes CDR1 MNHNS and CDR2 SASEGT. V was trimmed by 2 bases and J by 5 bases, leaving 12 bases between them. In DNA form, the CDR3 reads TGTGCCAGCAGTGAATCGGGCGGGTGGGAGACCCAGTACTTC. Its protein product is CASSESGGWETQYF.

There are a few counts of this clonotype. This chain uses TRBV29-1 with TRBJ1-2, with unresolved D. Per germline, CDR1 SQVTM and CDR2 ANQGSEA. The CDR3 is made up of 12 amino acids. The germline V and J ends were trimmed by 3 bases and 2 bases, with 7 bases remaining between them. CDR3 sequence (DNA): TGCAGCGTTGAGTCAGACAACTATGGCTACACCTTC. This codes for CSVESDNYGYTF.

There are many counts of this clonotype. The genes are TRBV10-3 and TRBJ2-7, with D possibly being TRBD1 (6 bases). CDR1 ENHRY and CDR2 SYGVKD come from the germline V gene. Trimming took off 3 bases at V and 3 bases at J, with 15 bases between the two ends. CDR3 size: 15 residues. In DNA form, the CDR3 reads TGTGCCATCAGTGACTCAGCAGGGGTTCGCTACGAGCAGTACTTC. This gives the protein CAISDSAGVRYEQYF.

This clonotype was recorded many times. Here the CDR3 reads CASRRQGAKYNEQFF. The CDR3 coding sequence is TGTGCCAGCAGGAGACAGGGGGCGAAATACAATGAGCAGTTCTTC. The genes are TRBV12-3 or TRBV12-4 and TRBJ2-1; 10 bases map to TRBD1. Germline trimming cut 6 bases from V and 4 bases from J; bases unmatched to any gene: 6. This CDR3 comprises 15 residues.

Only a few counts were recorded for this clonotype. The CDR3 here is CASSFLGGRTYEQYV. In DNA form, the CDR3 reads TGTGCCAGCAGTTTTTTGGGAGGAAGAACCTACGAGCAGTACGTC. J is TRBJ2-7 and V is TRBV28, with D possibly matching TRBD2 (6 bases). Deletions cut 3 bases from V and 2 bases from J, with 14 bases between. Germline assignment: CDR1 MDHEN and CDR2 SYDVKM. The CDR3 extends over 15 amino acids.

This clonotype was recorded many times. The chain employs TRBV7-6 and TRBJ2-1, with D possibly TRBD2 on 7 matching bases. The CDR3 contains 18 residues. With 5 bases removed from V and 2 bases from J, the gap between germline ends came to 22 bases. Germline V gives CDR1 SGHVS, CDR2 FNYEAQ. The CDR3 bases are TGTGCCAGCAGCCTCACTAGGGGGGGGGCCCTCCCCTACAATGAGCAGTTCTTC. As protein: CASSLTRGGALPYNEQFF.

The rearrangement links TRBV4-2 to TRBJ2-5; 9 bases are shared with TRBD2. CDR3 length: 16 residues. J lost 4 bases, V lost 2 bases, and 8 bases had no gene match. Germline CDR1 and CDR2: LGHNA and YNFKEQ. CDR3 sequence (DNA): TGTGCCAGCAGCCAACCAACCCAACTAGCGGGAGAGACCCAGTACTTC. This gives the protein CASSQPTQLAGETQYF.

This clonotype has ten or more counts. The chain links TRBV5-1 to TRBJ2-4; perhaps TRBD1 as D (7 bases). From germline, CDR1 is SGHRS and CDR2 YFSETQ. The CDR3 totals 18 residues. V lost 4 bases, J lost 0 bases, and 20 bases lay in between. The CDR3: CASSMPLQGGLAKNIQYF. The CDR3 DNA reads TGCGCCAGCAGCATGCCCCTGCAGGGGGGATTAGCCAAAAACATTCAGTACTTC.

There are many counts of this clonotype. The chain links TRBV10-3 to TRBJ2-2, with TRBD2 as a possible D gene (6 bases). The CDR3 is 14 residues long. The germline CDR1 and CDR2 sequences are ENHRY and SYGVKD. Trimming took off 5 bases at V and 1 base at J, with 8 bases between the two ends. CDR3: CAISPAGNTGELFF. DNA of the CDR3: TGTGCCATCAGTCCAGCGGGGAACACCGGGGAGCTGTTTTTT.

This clonotype was seen repeatedly, ten times or more. The CDR3 sequence: CASSQGTGGSYNEQFF. In DNA form, the CDR3 reads TGCGCCAGCAGCCAAGGGACAGGGGGGTCCTACAATGAGCAGTTCTTC. The rearrangement joins TRBV4-1 to TRBJ2-1; 10 bases are shared with TRBD1. The CDR3 extends over 16 amino acids. Trimming at V came to 1 base and at J to 1 base, leaving 1 base not matched to a gene. Germline lookup yields CDR1 MGHRA and CDR2 YSYEKL.

Remarks on this clonotype: A much bigger clone sits one base away, suggesting this may be a read error. The chain employs TRBV2 and TRBJ1-1; a weak D match, TRBD1 (6 bases). This CDR3 is built from 15 residues. CDR1 is SNHLY and CDR2 is FYNNEI in the germline V gene. The CDR3, as DNA: TGTGACAGCAGTGAAGCGCAGGGGATTCGCACTGAAGCTTTCTTT. Translating it yields CDSSEAQGIRTEAFF.

This clonotype appeared many times. The chain is built from TRBV20-1 and TRBJ2-1; 7 bases agree with TRBD1. Unmatched junction bases numbered 6, after V lost 1 base and J lost 0 bases. Germline loops: CDR1 DFQATT, CDR2 SNEGSKA (reference sequence). This CDR3 is 16 amino acids long. CDR3 in DNA: TGCAGTGCTAGAGGTCGGGACAGAGCCTCCTACAATGAGCAGTTCTTC. Its protein is CSARGRDRASYNEQFF.

The CDR3 DNA follows: TGTGCCAGTACCGGACAGGGGGCAACTGAAGCTTTCTTT. Its protein is CASTGQGATEAFF. The rearrangement joins TRBV19 to TRBJ1-1, with 11 bases aligning to TRBD1. Per the germline V gene, CDR1 is LNHDA and CDR2 is SQIVND (reference sequence). The CDR3 is made up of 13 amino acids. The V and J ends lost 7 bases and 5 bases, in that order; junction bases with no gene match: 3. Filled out from reference TRBV19 and TRBJ1-1, the complete variable domain reads DGGITQSPKYLFRKEGQNVTLSCEQNLNHDAMYWYRQDPGQGLRLIYYSQIVNDFQKGDIAEGYSVSREKKESFPLTVTSAQKNPTAFYLCASTGQGATEAFFGQGTRLTVV.

This clonotype was detected only a few times. The V and J genes are TRBV9 and TRBJ2-5, with D unresolved. The germline CDR1 and CDR2 sequences are SGDLS and YYNGEE. V shed 2 bases and J shed 2 bases, with 16 bases lying between them. The CDR3 is 16 amino acids. The CDR3: CASSVDSAESQETQYF. In DNA form, the CDR3 reads TGTGCCAGCAGCGTTGACTCGGCTGAAAGTCAAGAGACCCAGTACTTC.

V and J are TRBV3-1 and TRBJ2-5; D uncertain. The CDR3 runs 14 residues. CDR1 and CDR2 (germline): LGHDT, YNNKEL (reference sequence). V lost 6 bases to trimming and J lost 4 bases, with 15 bases between them. The DNA for the CDR3 is TGTGCCAGCAGGAAGGACGGGCCGGGAGAGACCCAGTACTTC. Protein: CASRKDGPGETQYF.

This clonotype was recorded many times. For the CDR3, the DNA is TGTGCCAGCGGATTTCAGGGGTCGAACACCGGGGAGCTGTTTTTT. It codes for CASGFQGSNTGELFF. The rearrangement links TRBV7-6 to TRBJ2-2, with TRBD1 as a possible D gene (6 bases). The CDR3 is 15 amino acids. V lost 8 bases and J 0 bases, leaving 13 bases between the germline ends. The germline CDR1 and CDR2 sequences are SGHVS and FNYEAQ. Using reference TRBV7-6 and TRBJ2-2 for the parts outside the CDR3, the full variable domain is GAGVSQSPRYKVTKRGQDVALRCDPISGHVSLYWYRQALGQGPEFLTYFNYEAQQDKSGLPNDRFSAERPEGSISTLTIQRTEQRDSAMYRCASGFQGSNTGELFFGEGSRLTVL.

This clonotype turned up a few times. This chain joins TRBV4-3 and TRBJ2-3; TRBD2 is a possible D gene (6 bases). V was pared by 4 bases and J by 1 base, with 12 bases between. The CDR3 sequence is 15 residues long. Looked up from germline, CDR1 is LGHNA and CDR2 is YSLEER. The CDR3: CASSPQRARTDTQYF. The CDR3 DNA reads as TGCGCCAGCAGCCCCCAGCGGGCTCGCACAGATACGCAGTATTTT.

The rearrangement links TRBV5-1 to TRBJ1-6, with TRBD1 matching over 8 bases. Germline values: CDR1 SGHRS, CDR2 YFSETQ. The CDR3 extends over 15 amino acids. Unmatched junction bases numbered 5, after V lost 2 bases and J lost 7 bases. The CDR3 region has the DNA TGCGCCAGCAGCTTCTACTGGGACAGGAATTCACCCCTCCACTTT. Its protein is CASSFYWDRNSPLHF.

This clonotype showed up many times. This chain uses TRBV6-1 with TRBJ2-7, with D uncertain. Germline V gives CDR1 MNHNS, CDR2 SASEGT. The CDR3 contains 13 residues. V lost 7 bases, J lost 0 bases, and 10 bases lay in between. The CDR3 region has the DNA TGTGCCAGCATGGAGCAGGCCTCCTACGAGCAGTACTTC. Translation: CASMEQASYEQYF.

This clonotype was seen a few times. Mismatch with germline at one junction end may stem from a read error. This chain uses TRBV20-1 with TRBJ2-5; D might be TRBD1 (6 bases). Per the germline V gene, CDR1 is DFQATT and CDR2 is SNEGSKA (reference sequence). The CDR3 has 10 amino acids. Here the CDR3 reads CSAPRGDNHF. The CDR3 DNA sequence: TGCAGTGCACCGCGTGGGGACAACCACTTC.

The chain couples TRBV7-2 to TRBJ2-5; D call uncertain. V was clipped by 5 bases and J by 5 bases, with 15 bases between them. In germline, CDR1 is SGHTA, CDR2 FQGNSA. CDR3 length equals 14 residues. The CDR3 region has the DNA TGTGCCAGCAGCCCCCCCCGCTTTTGGGAGACCCAGTACTTC. It yields the protein CASSPPRFWETQYF.

This clonotype was observed at least ten times. The rearrangement uses TRBV3-1 and TRBJ2-5; either TRBD1 or TRBD2 may fit D (5 bases each). Germline CDR1 and CDR2: LGHDT and YNNKEL (reference sequence). This CDR3 comprises 19 residues. Trimming took 0 bases from V and 2 from J, leaving 22 bases between them. The chain's CDR3 is CASSQENVPTMGVQETQYF. The CDR3 DNA follows: TGTGCCAGCAGCCAAGAGAATGTTCCGACCATGGGGGTACAAGAGACCCAGTACTTC.

This clonotype was seen ten or more times. The chain joins TRBV4-3 to TRBJ2-3, with a weak D call TRBD2 (5 bases). Trimming removed 0 bases from V and 2 bases from J, with 9 bases in between. This CDR3 has 15 residues. Germline assignment: CDR1 LGHNA and CDR2 YSLEER. DNA of the CDR3: TGCGCCAGCAGCCAAGAAAGCGGATTCACAGATACGCAGTATTTT. Translating it yields CASSQESGFTDTQYF.